The next 30 T cell receptor beta chains were all read from a single sample in a study of CD8+ T cells in alopecia areata. The treatment here: oral pan-JAK inhibitor, 5-10 mg twice daily. It was cDNA, reverse transcribed from extracted RNA, that served as the sequencing template. Measured with immunoSEQ multiplex PCR; TCRdb has only the in-frame clones, and not every one. The table lists about 74,000 clones, approximately 29% of them singletons. The sequences come from CD8+ T cells sorted from blood, collected at week 4, from a patient treated with tofacitinib. These TCRs come from a human donor with alopecia areata.

This clone showed up just a few times. The chain couples TRBV13 to TRBJ2-7; 14 nucleotides align to TRBD2. V shed 5 bases and J 0 bases; nucleotides not matched to a gene: 12. This CDR3 has 19 residues. Germline V CDR1 and CDR2: PRHDT, FYEKMQ (reference sequence). The CDR3 sequence is CASSGGTSGRQGSSYEQYF. Written as DNA, the CDR3 is TGTGCCAGCAGCGGCGGGACTAGCGGGAGACAAGGGAGCTCCTACGAGCAGTACTTC.

The table lists this clone with a few counts. The chain uses TRBV29-1 and TRBJ1-1; 8 bases map to TRBD1. The germline V gene encodes CDR1 SQVTM and CDR2 ANQGSEA. This CDR3 has 13 residues. V was pared by 1 base and J by 8 bases, with 6 bases of the junction left unmatched. CDR3: CSVEGTGGTEAFF. DNA of the CDR3: TGCAGCGTTGAAGGTACAGGGGGGACAGAAGCTTTCTTT.

The sample holds a few counts of this clone. The chain couples TRBV15 to TRBJ2-7; 7 positions agree with TRBD2. Germline V CDR1 and CDR2: LNHNV, YYDKDF (reference sequence). With V trimmed by 6 bases and J by 3 bases, 8 bases remained unmatched. The CDR3 spans 14 residues. The CDR3 nucleotides are TGTGCCACCAGAGGCGGGAGCGACATCTACGAGCAGTACTTC. This gives the protein CATRGGSDIYEQYF.

This chain uses TRBV29-1 with TRBJ1-5; D might be TRBD1 (6 bases). Germline CDR1 SQVTM, CDR2 ANQGSEA. The CDR3 has 14 residues. The ends were cut back, 0 bases at V and 7 bases at J, with 13 bases in the middle. Here the CDR3 DNA reads TGCAGCGTTGAAGAAGAGGGGGGAGGCCAGCCCCAGCATTTT. Protein sequence: CSVEEEGGGQPQHF.

The CDR3 region is CASSHGAGYEQYF. CDR3 in DNA: TGTGCCAGCAGTCACGGGGCCGGCTACGAGCAGTACTTC. The rearrangement joins TRBV27 to TRBJ2-7; D is tentatively TRBD1 or TRBD2 (5 bases each). CDR3 length equals 13 residues. Germline assignment: CDR1 MNHEY and CDR2 SMNVEV (reference sequence). Trimming stripped 5 bases from V and 3 bases from J, with 11 bases between.

The chain joins TRBV2 to TRBJ2-6; a possible D gene is TRBD1 (6 bases). Trimming stripped 4 bases from V and 3 bases from J, with 10 bases between. Germline values: CDR1 SNHLY, CDR2 FYNNEI. The CDR3 contains 15 residues. CDR3 nucleotide sequence: TGTGCCAGCAGTGGCTACAGGGATGGGGCCAACGTCCTGACTTTC. Amino acids: CASSGYRDGANVLTF.

The chain recombines TRBV29-1 with TRBJ2-7; tentative D call: TRBD1 (6 bases). Trimming stripped 3 bases from V and 7 bases from J, with 13 bases between. The CDR3 has 12 amino acids. CDR1 and CDR2 (germline): SQVTM, ANQGSEA. Here the CDR3 reads CSVEAGVGEQYF. The CDR3, as DNA: TGCAGCGTTGAGGCAGGGGTGGGAGAGCAGTACTTC.

This clone was counted only a few times. The J gene is TRBJ2-7, the V gene TRBV29-1; no definite D call. V lost 6 bases to trimming and J lost 4 bases, with 10 bases between them. The V gene's germline CDR1 is SQVTM and CDR2 ANQGSEA. This CDR3 comprises 11 residues. The CDR3 sequence is CSVEQKYEQYF. The CDR3 bases are TGCAGCGTCGAACAGAAGTACGAGCAGTACTTC.

V is TRBV29-1 and J is TRBJ2-7; 8 bases agree with TRBD1. With V trimmed by 1 base and J by 3 bases, 8 bases remained unmatched. CDR3 length: 15 amino acids. Germline CDR1 SQVTM, CDR2 ANQGSEA. CDR3 sequence reads: CSVEVQGDRYYEQYF. The CDR3 region has the DNA TGCAGCGTTGAAGTACAAGGGGACAGGTACTACGAGCAGTACTTC.

This clone was seen only a few times. J is TRBJ2-1 and V is TRBV29-1; unclear D gene. The length of the CDR3 is 12 residues. Trimming stripped 4 bases from V and 2 bases from J, with 6 bases between. From germline, CDR1 is SQVTM and CDR2 ANQGSEA. The CDR3 bases are TGCAGCGTTGCGGCTACCTACAATGAGCAGTTCTTC. Its translation is CSVAATYNEQFF.

This clone has more than one count but fewer than ten. The chain joins TRBV9 to TRBJ2-7; the D is unclear. V gave up 3 bases and J gave up 6 bases, with 10 bases separating them. CDR1 is SGDLS, CDR2 YYNGEE, per germline. The CDR3 runs to 12 residues. The CDR3 nucleotides are TGTGCCAGCAGCGGCCTCTCGGGCGAGCAGTACTTC. Encoded protein: CASSGLSGEQYF.

This clone was seen a few times. The chain combines TRBV29-1 with TRBJ2-7; D remains unclear. Germline lookup yields CDR1 SQVTM and CDR2 ANQGSEA. The CDR3 is 16 amino acids. Trimming left V 0 bases short and J 9 bases short, with 24 bases between. The CDR3, as DNA: TGCAGCGTTGAAGATCTTATGGGTAACTCTCCTACGGCGCAGTACTTC. It is translated as CSVEDLMGNSPTAQYF.

Concerning this clone: The junction departs from the called germline gene at one end, perhaps through a read error. The same CDR3 arises from other DNA sequences in this sample as well. The gene calls are TRBV29-1 and TRBJ2-7, with TRBD2 identical over 12 bases. This CDR3 has 15 residues. Germline-derived CDR1 and CDR2 are SQVTM and ANQGSEA. The CDR3 loop reads CSVVGTSGQTYEQYF. DNA of the CDR3: TGCAGCGTCGTTGGGACTAGCGGGCAGACCTACGAACAGTACTTC.

Many counts were recorded for this clone. The chain recombines TRBV29-1 with TRBJ2-1; D perhaps matches TRBD2 (5 bases). The V gene's germline CDR1 is SQVTM and CDR2 ANQGSEA. V gave up 2 bases and J gave up 4 bases, with 12 bases separating them. CDR3 length: 14 residues. CDR3 DNA: TGCAGCGTTGAAAGGAGGAGCCCATACAATGAGCAGTTCTTC. It encodes CSVERRSPYNEQFF.

This clone has more than one count but fewer than ten. The J gene is TRBJ2-7, the V gene TRBV7-9; 7 nucleotides agree with TRBD2. The J call is doubtful: the DNA matches TRBJ2-1 better. The CDR3 contains 18 residues. Germline lookup yields CDR1 SEHNR and CDR2 FQNEAQ (reference sequence). CDR3 sequence: CASSFPTSPGQNYNEQFF. The CDR3 DNA is TGTGCCAGCAGCTTCCCGACTAGCCCTGGCCAGAATTACAATGAGCAGTTCTTC.

The chain joins TRBV30 to TRBJ2-2; D gene ambiguous. CDR3 length: 17 residues. V was shortened by 2 bases and J by 0 bases, with 16 bases between the two germline ends. Germline V CDR1 and CDR2: GTSNPN, SVGIG (reference sequence). CDR3 nucleotide sequence: TGTGCCTGGAGTCCCCTTGGCGTAAGGTCGAACACCGGGGAGCTGTTTTTT. Translating it yields CAWSPLGVRSNTGELFF.

This clone was observed a few times. The chain joins TRBV30 to TRBJ2-1; 10 nucleotides match TRBD2. V was clipped by 2 bases and J by 9 bases; unmatched bases: 7. CDR3 length: 14 residues. The germline gives CDR1 GTSNPN, CDR2 SVGIG (reference sequence). CDR3 protein: CAWSFGTSAGEQFF. DNA for the CDR3: TGTGCCTGGAGTTTTGGGACTAGCGCTGGTGAGCAGTTCTTC.

In its sample, this clone was seen a few times. The V and J genes are TRBV29-1 and TRBJ2-1, with unresolved D. CDR1 SQVTM and CDR2 ANQGSEA come from the germline V gene. V shed 7 bases and J shed 0 bases, with 10 bases lying between them. The CDR3 runs to 13 residues. CDR3 sequence: CSGPRSSYNEQFF. As DNA, the CDR3 is TGCAGCGGGCCACGCAGCTCCTACAATGAGCAGTTCTTC.

The rearrangement links TRBV15 to TRBJ1-1; possibly TRBD1 for D (6 bases). CDR1 and CDR2 (germline): LNHNV, YYDKDF (reference sequence). This CDR3 is built from 13 residues. The V end was cut by 0 bases, the J end by 7 bases, with 9 bases between. The CDR3 nucleotides read TGTGCCACCAGCAGAGATAGGGGGGATGAAGCTTTCTTT. It codes for CATSRDRGDEAFF.

A few counts support this clone. V gene TRBV9 combines with J gene TRBJ2-2; the D is unclear. Deletions cut 2 bases from V and 10 bases from J, with 12 bases between. The germline V gene has CDR1 SGDLS and CDR2 YYNGEE. The CDR3 sequence is 13 residues long. This CDR3 is CASSVWDSEELFF. CDR3 sequence (DNA): TGTGCCAGCAGCGTCTGGGATTCCGAGGAGCTGTTTTTT.

This clone was found once. The genes are TRBV4-1 and TRBJ2-7, with D perhaps matching TRBD2 (6 bases). Between the trimmed V and J ends, which lost 1 base and 0 bases, there was a span of 10 bases. Germline V gene data show CDR1 as MGHRA and CDR2 as YSYEKL. CDR3 size: 15 residues. As DNA, the CDR3 is TGCGCCAGCAGCCAAGGAGCGACTAGCTCCTACGAGCAGTACTTC. Protein product: CASSQGATSSYEQYF.

The V and J genes are TRBV6-1 and TRBJ2-7; D not certain. The germline CDR1 and CDR2 sequences are MNHNS and SASEGT. The CDR3 contains 15 residues. Deletions cut 5 bases from V and 0 bases from J, with 14 bases between. The CDR3 spells CASSQEPHDSYEQYF. Here the CDR3 DNA reads TGTGCCAGCAGTCAGGAGCCCCACGACTCCTACGAGCAGTACTTC.

J is TRBJ1-1 and V is TRBV30; D uncertain. The germline V gene encodes CDR1 GTSNPN and CDR2 SVGIG (reference sequence). CDR3 length: 12 residues. V was trimmed by 6 bases and J by 7 bases, leaving 15 bases between them. The CDR3 loop reads CACSPDRLEAFF. The CDR3 region has the DNA TGTGCCTGTTCCCCAGATCGCCTTGAAGCTTTCTTT. The whole variable domain, remainder taken from reference TRBV30 and TRBJ1-1, is SQTIHQWPATLVQPVGSPLSLECTVEGTSNPNLYWYRQAAGRGLQLLFYSVGIGQISSEVPQNLSASRPQDRQFILSSKKLLLSDSGFYLCACSPDRLEAFFGQGTRLTVV.

This clone was seen many times. The J gene is TRBJ2-1, the V gene TRBV4-3, with TRBD2 identical over 12 bases. Per germline, CDR1 LGHNA and CDR2 YSLEER. The CDR3 is 16 residues long. Trimming cost V 5 bases and J 7 bases; bases outside gene matches: 9. The CDR3 is CASSLVPSGRGNEQFF. The DNA for the CDR3 is TGCGCCAGCAGCTTGGTTCCTAGCGGGAGGGGGAATGAGCAGTTCTTC.

V usage is TRBV6-1 and J usage is TRBJ2-7; D tentatively fits TRBD1 or TRBD2 (5 bases each). Per the germline V gene, CDR1 is MNHNS and CDR2 is SASEGT. V was pared by 5 bases and J by 0 bases, with 11 bases between. CDR3 length equals 14 residues. This CDR3 is CASSRDESSYEQYF. CDR3 DNA: TGTGCCAGCAGTAGGGACGAAAGCTCCTACGAGCAGTACTTC.

This clone has just a few counts. The chain links TRBV7-9 to TRBJ2-3; 7 positions match TRBD2. CDR3 length equals 15 residues. CDR1 is SEHNR, CDR2 FQNEAQ, per germline (reference sequence). Trimming took 0 bases from V and 2 from J; bases not matched to a gene: 2. Here the CDR3 reads CASSLAGGITDTQYF. The DNA of the CDR3 is TGTGCCAGCAGCTTAGCGGGAGGGATCACAGATACGCAGTATTTT.

About this clone itself: One junction end disagrees with the germline gene, perhaps due to a read error. This chain links TRBV27 with TRBJ2-4; TRBD1 matches at 8 bases. Per germline, CDR1 MNHEY and CDR2 SMNVEV (reference sequence). This CDR3 region has 13 residues. CDR3 nucleotides: TGTGCCAGCAGTTCGATCAACCGGGACAGGTTCCACTTC. Amino acid sequence: CASSSINRDRFHF.

The V gene is TRBV29-1, the J gene TRBJ2-7; D might be TRBD2 (5 bases). CDR1 and CDR2 (germline): SQVTM, ANQGSEA. This CDR3 has 14 amino acids. V was pared by 2 bases and J by 0 bases, with 11 bases between. In DNA, the CDR3 is TGCAGCGTTGAATGGGCAGGAGGCTCCTACGAGCAGTACTTC. Encoded protein: CSVEWAGGSYEQYF.

V is TRBV15 and J is TRBJ1-5; 7 positions agree with TRBD1. CDR3 length: 14 amino acids. The V and J ends lost 7 bases and 5 bases, in that order; junction bases with no gene match: 8. The germline CDR1 and CDR2 sequences are LNHNV and YYDKDF (reference sequence). CDR3 protein: CATTGRQGDQPQHF. As DNA, the CDR3 is TGTGCCACCACGGGGAGGCAGGGGGATCAGCCCCAGCATTTT.

This clone turned up a few times. The chain uses TRBV29-1 and TRBJ1-2, with TRBD1 as a possible D gene (5 bases). The CDR3 extends over 15 amino acids. The V end lost 5 bases, the J end lost 4 bases, and 20 bases lay between the germline ends. The germline gives CDR1 SQVTM, CDR2 ANQGSEA. The CDR3 coding sequence is TGCAGCGTTCCGGGCGTTGGGGGAGCCTCCTATGGCTACACCTTC. Its protein is CSVPGVGGASYGYTF.